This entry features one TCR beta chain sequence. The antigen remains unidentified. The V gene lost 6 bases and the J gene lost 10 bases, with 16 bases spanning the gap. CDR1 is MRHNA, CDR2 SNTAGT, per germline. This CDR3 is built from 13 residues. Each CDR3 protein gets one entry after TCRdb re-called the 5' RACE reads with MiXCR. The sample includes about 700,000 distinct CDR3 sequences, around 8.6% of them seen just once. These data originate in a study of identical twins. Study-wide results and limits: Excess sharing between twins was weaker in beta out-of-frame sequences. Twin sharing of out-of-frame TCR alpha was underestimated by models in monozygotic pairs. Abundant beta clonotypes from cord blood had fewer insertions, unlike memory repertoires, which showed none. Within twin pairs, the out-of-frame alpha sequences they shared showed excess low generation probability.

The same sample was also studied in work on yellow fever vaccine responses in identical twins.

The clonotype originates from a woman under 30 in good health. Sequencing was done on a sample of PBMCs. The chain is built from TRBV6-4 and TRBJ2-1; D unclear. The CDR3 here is CASSLNGLSEQFF. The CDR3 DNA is TGTGCCAGCAGCCTTAACGGGCTATCCGAGCAGTTCTTC.